A selection of T cell receptor beta chains follows, all from one sample in a study of blood T cell repertoires in COVID-19. Only in-frame clones appear in the TCRdb table, and some are missing; sequencing was by immunoSEQ multiplex PCR. The sample has about 130,000 clones; around 78% are singletons. Sequenced input: peripheral blood. Every receptor here comes from a human donor in a cohort sampled during active COVID-19. Both conserved end residues are part of each CDR3. The D gene is left open where the match is weak. A clone size is listed for some rows: how often the clone was seen (once, few, many), or a class if it is expanded.

clone_size,j_call,v_call,d_call,cdr3_nt,cdr3_aa
NA,TRBJ2-7,TRBV9,TRBD1,TGTGCCAGCAGCGTAGGGGACCCGGGACAGGGATCATACGAGCAGTACTTC,CASSVGDPGQGSYEQYF
NA,TRBJ1-2,TRBV18,TRBD1,TGTGCCAGCTCACCGGGACAGTTCCGTCCTGCGAGCTACACCTTC,CASSPGQFRPASYTF
NA,TRBJ2-7,TRBV7-2,TRBD1,TGTGCCAGCAGCTTAGTTTTTGCAGACAGGGACCACGAGCAGTACTTC,CASSLVFADRDHEQYF
NA,TRBJ1-4,TRBV20-1,NA,TGCAGTGCTAGTAGGGCAGGGGCTGAAAAACTGTTTTTT,CSASRAGAEKLFF
NA,TRBJ1-1,TRBV6-6,NA,TGTGCCAGCAGTTACCAGGGTGCAGCTTTCTTT,CASSYQGAAFF
once,TRBJ2-2,TRBV30,TRBD1,TGTGCCTGGAGACCGGGACAGGGGGAGCTGTTTTTT,CAWRPGQGELFF
NA,TRBJ1-5,TRBV2,NA,TGTGCCAGCAGTAAGGGGTTGAGCAATCAGCCCCAGCATTTT,CASSKGLSNQPQHF
NA,TRBJ1-2,TRBV5-1,TRBD1,TGCGCCAGCAGCTGGGGGACAGGTCTGGACTATGGCTACACCTTC,CASSWGTGLDYGYTF
NA,TRBJ2-4,TRBV2,NA,TGTGCCAGCAGTGAAGATGGGGCAGACAATGGGTACATTCAGTACTTC,CASSEDGADNGYIQYF
NA,TRBJ1-6,TRBV27,TRBD1,TGTGCCAGCAGTTTATCGGACAGGCATCTAAATTCACCCCTCCACTTT,CASSLSDRHLNSPLHF
once,TRBJ2-5,TRBV5-1,NA,TGCGCCAGCAGCACCCTAGGACAAAGAGAGACCCAGTACTTC,CASSTLGQRETQYF
NA,TRBJ2-5,TRBV6-2/TRBV6-3,NA,TGTGCCAGCAGTCACTCCCTTCTGGCGGGGATGGTGGAGACCCAGTACTTC,CASSHSLLAGMVETQYF
once,TRBJ1-6,TRBV5-4,NA,TGTGCCAGCAGTTTCGGGCGGGGGTTCTATTCACCCCTCCACTTT,CASSFGRGFYSPLHF
NA,TRBJ1-1,TRBV11-2,NA,TGTGCCAGCAGCGTTCTGACCCGGGACACCAGCAAAGCTTTCTTT,CASSVLTRDTSKAFF
few,TRBJ2-7,TRBV5-4,TRBD1,TGTGCCAGCAGCTCCGACAGGGCACTTGCCTACGAGCAGTACTTC,CASSSDRALAYEQYF